The entry below describes one T cell receptor (beta chain). Antigen: not known. The data were taken from a study of monozygotic twins with inflammatory bowel disease. In germline, CDR1 is SGHTA, CDR2 FQGNSA. The CDR3 has 14 amino acids. Study results and caveats: Perhaps reflecting limited power, concordant and discordant twins did not differ in repertoire similarity. TCRbeta inverse Simpson diversity was decreased in IBD patients versus healthy co-twins. Especially with disease activity, IBD patients shared fewer clonotypes with others than healthy twins did.

Whole blood without T cell sorting served as the source of isolated total RNA. Each CDR3 protein gets one entry in TCRdb, which reprocessed the 5' RACE reads and gives no DNA. The sample totals around 150,000 distinct CDR3 sequences. Sequencing was carried out using blood. The chain combines TRBV7-2 with TRBJ2-7. The receptor was derived from a human donor with ulcerative colitis or Crohn's disease, or a healthy co-twin of an affected twin (not recorded which). The CDR3 sequence is CASSLEGSYYEQYF. The variable domain in full, with the rest retrieved from reference TRBV7-2 and TRBJ2-7, is GAGVSQSPSNKVTEKGKDVELRCDPISGHTALYWYRQSLGQGLEFLIYFQGNSAPDKSGLPSDRFSAERTGGSVSTLTIQRTQQEDSAVYLCASSLEGSYYEQYFGPGTRLTVT.